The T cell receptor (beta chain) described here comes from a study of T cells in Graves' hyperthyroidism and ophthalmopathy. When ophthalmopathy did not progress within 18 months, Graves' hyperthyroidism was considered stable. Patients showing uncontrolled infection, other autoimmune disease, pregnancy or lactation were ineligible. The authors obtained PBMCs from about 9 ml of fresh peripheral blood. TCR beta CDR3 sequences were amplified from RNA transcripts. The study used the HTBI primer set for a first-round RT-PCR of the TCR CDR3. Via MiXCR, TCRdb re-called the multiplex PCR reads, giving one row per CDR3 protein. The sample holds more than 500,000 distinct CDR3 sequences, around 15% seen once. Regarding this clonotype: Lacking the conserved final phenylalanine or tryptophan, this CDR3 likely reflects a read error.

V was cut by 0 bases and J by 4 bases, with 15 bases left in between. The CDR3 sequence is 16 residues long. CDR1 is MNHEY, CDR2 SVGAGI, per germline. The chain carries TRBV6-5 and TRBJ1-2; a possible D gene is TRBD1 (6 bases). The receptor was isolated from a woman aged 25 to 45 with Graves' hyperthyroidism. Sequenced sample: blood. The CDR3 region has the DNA TGTGCCAGCAGTTACTCGATAGGACAGAAGTCCTATGGCTACACCTCC. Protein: CASSYSIGQKSYGYTS.